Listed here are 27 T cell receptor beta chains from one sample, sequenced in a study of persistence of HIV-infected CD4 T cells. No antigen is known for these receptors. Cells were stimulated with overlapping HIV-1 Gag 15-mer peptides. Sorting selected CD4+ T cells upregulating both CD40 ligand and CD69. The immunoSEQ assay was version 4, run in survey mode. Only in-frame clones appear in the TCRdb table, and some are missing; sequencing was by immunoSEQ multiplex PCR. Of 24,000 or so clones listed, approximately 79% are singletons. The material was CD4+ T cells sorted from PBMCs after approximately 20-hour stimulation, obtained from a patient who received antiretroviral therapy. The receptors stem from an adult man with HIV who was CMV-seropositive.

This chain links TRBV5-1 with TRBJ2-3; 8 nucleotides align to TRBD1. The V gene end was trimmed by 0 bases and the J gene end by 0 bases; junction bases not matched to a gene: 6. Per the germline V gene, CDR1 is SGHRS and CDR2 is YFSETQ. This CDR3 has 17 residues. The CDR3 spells CASSLGTGGRSTDTQYF. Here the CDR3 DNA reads TGCGCCAGCAGCTTGGGTACAGGGGGTAGAAGCACAGATACGCAGTATTTT.

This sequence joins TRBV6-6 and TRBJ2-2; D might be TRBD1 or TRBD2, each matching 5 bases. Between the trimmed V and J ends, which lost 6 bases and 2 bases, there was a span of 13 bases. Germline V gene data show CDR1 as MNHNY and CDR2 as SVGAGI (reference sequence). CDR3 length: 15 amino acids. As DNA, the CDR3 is TGTGCCAGCAGGGGACGGCAGGGAAACACCGGGGAGCTGTTTTTT. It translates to CASRGRQGNTGELFF.

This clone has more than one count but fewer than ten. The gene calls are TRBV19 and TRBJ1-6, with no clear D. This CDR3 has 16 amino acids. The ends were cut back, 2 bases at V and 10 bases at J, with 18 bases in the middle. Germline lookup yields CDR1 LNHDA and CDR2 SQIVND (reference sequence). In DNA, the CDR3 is TGTGCCAGTAGTATAAAGCGTACCGGACGGGAGTCACCCCTCCACTTT. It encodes CASSIKRTGRESPLHF. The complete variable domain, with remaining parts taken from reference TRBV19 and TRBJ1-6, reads DGGITQSPKYLFRKEGQNVTLSCEQNLNHDAMYWYRQDPGQGLRLIYYSQIVNDFQKGDIAEGYSVSREKKESFPLTVTSAQKNPTAFYLCASSIKRTGRESPLHFGNGTRLTVT.

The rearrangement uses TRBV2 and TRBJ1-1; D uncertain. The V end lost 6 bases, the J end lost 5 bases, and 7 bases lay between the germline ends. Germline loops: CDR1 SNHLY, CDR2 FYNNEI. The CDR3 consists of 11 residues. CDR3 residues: CASSERTEAFF. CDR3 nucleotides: TGTGCCAGCAGCGAACGAACTGAAGCTTTCTTT. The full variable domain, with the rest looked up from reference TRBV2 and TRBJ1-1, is EPEVTQTPSHQVTQMGQEVILRCVPISNHLYFYWYRQILGQKVEFLVSFYNNEISEKSEIFDDQFSVERPDGSNFTLKIRSTKLEDSAMYFCASSERTEAFFGQGTRLTVV.

In nucleotides, the CDR3 is TGTGCCAGCGCCCAGGGAGCTGAAGCTTTCTTT. Its protein is CASAQGAEAFF. This chain uses TRBV13 with TRBJ1-1; perhaps TRBD1 as D (5 bases). Germline V gene sequence: CDR1 PRHDT, CDR2 FYEKMQ (reference sequence). The V end was cut by 8 bases, the J end by 6 bases, with 10 bases between. The CDR3 contains 11 residues.

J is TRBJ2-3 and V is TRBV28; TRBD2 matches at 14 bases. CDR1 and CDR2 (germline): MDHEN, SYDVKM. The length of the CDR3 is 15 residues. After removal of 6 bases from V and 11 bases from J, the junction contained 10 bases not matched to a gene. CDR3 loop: CASRGTSGGRSMQYF. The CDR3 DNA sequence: TGTGCCAGCAGGGGGACTAGCGGGGGTCGGAGTATGCAGTATTTT.

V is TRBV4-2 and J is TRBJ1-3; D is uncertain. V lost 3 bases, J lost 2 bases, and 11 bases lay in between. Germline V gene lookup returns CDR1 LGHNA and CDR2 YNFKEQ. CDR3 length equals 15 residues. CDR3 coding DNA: TGTGCCAGCAGCCACCGCCCCGGTCCTGGAAACACCATATATTTT. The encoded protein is CASSHRPGPGNTIYF.

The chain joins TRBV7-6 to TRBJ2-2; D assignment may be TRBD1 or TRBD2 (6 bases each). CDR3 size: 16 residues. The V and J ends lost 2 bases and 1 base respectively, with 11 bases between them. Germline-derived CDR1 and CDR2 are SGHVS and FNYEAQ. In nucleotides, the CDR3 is TGTGCCAGCAGCTTATTTGGGGGGCAGAACACCGGGGAGCTGTTTTTT. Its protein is CASSLFGGQNTGELFF.

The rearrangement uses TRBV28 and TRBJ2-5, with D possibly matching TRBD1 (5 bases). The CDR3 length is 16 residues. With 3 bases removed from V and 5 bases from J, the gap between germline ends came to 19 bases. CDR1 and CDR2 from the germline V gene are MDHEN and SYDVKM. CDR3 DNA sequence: TGTGCCAGCAGTTTTAAAGGGGCAAGGGAAGGGGAGACCCAGTACTTC. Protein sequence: CASSFKGAREGETQYF.

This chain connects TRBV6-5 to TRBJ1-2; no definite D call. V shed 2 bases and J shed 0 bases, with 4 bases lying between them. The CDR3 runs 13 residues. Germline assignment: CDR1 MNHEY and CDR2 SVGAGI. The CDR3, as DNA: TGTGCCAGCAGTTACAGGGCTAACTATGGCTACACCTTC. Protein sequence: CASSYRANYGYTF.

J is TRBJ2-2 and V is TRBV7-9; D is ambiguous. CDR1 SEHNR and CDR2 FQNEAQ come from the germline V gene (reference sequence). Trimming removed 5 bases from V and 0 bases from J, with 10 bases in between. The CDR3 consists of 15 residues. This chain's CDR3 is CASSPVRTNTGELFF. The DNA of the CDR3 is TGTGCCAGCAGCCCGGTCAGAACGAACACCGGGGAGCTGTTTTTT.

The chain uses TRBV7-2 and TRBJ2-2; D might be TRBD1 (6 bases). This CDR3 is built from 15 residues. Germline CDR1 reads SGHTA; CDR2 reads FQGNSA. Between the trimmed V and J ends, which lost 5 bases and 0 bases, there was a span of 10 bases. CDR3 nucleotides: TGTGCCAGCAGCCCGACAGGAGCGAACACCGGGGAGCTGTTTTTT. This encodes CASSPTGANTGELFF.

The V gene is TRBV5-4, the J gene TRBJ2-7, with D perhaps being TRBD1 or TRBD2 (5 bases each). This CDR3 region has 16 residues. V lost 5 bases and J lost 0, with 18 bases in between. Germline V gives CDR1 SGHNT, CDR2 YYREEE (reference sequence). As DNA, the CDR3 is TGTGCCAGCAGTCGGGACGCTACCAGAAGCTCCTACGAGCAGTACTTC. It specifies CASSRDATRSSYEQYF.

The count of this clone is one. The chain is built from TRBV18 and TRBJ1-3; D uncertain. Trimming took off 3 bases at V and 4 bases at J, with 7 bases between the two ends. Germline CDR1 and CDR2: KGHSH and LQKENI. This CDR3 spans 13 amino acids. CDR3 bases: TGTGCCAGCTCACCCCCCTCCGGAAACACCATATATTTT. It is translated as CASSPPSGNTIYF.

This CDR3 is CASSPNRGRGYEQYF. CDR3 bases: TGTGCCAGTAGCCCAAACAGGGGAAGGGGCTACGAGCAGTACTTC. This rearrangement joins TRBV19 to TRBJ2-7; 7 bases map to TRBD1. V trimming: 6 bases; J trimming: 3 bases; junction bases outside the gene matches: 11. Per germline, CDR1 LNHDA and CDR2 SQIVND (reference sequence). This CDR3 contains 15 residues.

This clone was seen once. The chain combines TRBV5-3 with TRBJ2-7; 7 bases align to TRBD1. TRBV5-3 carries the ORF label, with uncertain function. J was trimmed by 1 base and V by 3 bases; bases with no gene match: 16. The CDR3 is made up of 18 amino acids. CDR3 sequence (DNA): TGTGCCAGAAGCTGGGTCTACATATGGCAGGGGGATTCCTACGAGCAGTACTTC. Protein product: CARSWVYIWQGDSYEQYF.

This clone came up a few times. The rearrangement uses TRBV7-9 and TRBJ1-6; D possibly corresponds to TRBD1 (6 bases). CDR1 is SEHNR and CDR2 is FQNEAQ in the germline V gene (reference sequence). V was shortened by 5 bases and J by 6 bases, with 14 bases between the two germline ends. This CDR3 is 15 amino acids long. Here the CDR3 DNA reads TGTGCCAGCAGCCCGTCAGGGGAGTCTAATTCACCCCTCCACTTT. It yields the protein CASSPSGESNSPLHF.

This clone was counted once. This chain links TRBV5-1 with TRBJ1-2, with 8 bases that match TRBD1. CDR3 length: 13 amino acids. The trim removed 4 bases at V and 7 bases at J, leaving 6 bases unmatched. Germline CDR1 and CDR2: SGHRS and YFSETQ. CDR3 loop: CASSADRERGYTF. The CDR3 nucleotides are TGCGCCAGCAGCGCGGACAGGGAGCGTGGCTACACCTTC.

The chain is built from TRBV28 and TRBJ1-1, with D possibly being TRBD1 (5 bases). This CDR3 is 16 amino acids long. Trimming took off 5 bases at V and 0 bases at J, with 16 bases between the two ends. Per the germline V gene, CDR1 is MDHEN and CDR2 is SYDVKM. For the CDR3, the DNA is TGTGCCAGCAGTGCCCCAGGGTCCCCACTGAACACTGAAGCTTTCTTT. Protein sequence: CASSAPGSPLNTEAFF. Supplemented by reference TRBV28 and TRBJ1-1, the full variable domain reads DVKVTQSSRYLVKRTGEKVFLECVQDMDHENMFWYRQDPGLGLRLIYFSYDVKMKEKGDIPEGYSVSREKKERFSLILESASTNQTSMYLCASSAPGSPLNTEAFFGQGTRLTVV.

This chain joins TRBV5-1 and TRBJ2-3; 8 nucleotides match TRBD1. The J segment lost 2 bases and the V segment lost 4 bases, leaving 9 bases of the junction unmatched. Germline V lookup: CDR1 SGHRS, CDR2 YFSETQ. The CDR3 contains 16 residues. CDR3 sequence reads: CASSMGQEENTDTQYF. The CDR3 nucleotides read TGCGCCAGCAGCATGGGACAGGAAGAAAACACAGATACGCAGTATTTT.

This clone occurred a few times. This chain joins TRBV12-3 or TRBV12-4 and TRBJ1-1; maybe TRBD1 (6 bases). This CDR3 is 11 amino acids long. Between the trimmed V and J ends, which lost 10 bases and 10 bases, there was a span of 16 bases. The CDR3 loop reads CATARGPTAFF. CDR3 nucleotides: TGTGCCACCGCCCGGGGGCCTACAGCTTTCTTT.

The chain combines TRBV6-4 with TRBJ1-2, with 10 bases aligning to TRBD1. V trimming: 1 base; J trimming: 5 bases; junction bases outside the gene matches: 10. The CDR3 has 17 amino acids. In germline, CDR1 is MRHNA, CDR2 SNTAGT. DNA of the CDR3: TGTGCCAGCAGTGACTGGGACAGGGGTCGGAATATATATGGCTACACCTTC. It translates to CASSDWDRGRNIYGYTF.

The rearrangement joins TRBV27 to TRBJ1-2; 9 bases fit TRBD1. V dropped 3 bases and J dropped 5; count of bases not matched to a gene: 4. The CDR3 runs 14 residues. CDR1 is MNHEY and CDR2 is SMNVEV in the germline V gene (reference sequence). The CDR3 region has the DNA TGTGCCAGCAGTTTTTGGGACAGGGATTATGGCTACACCTTC. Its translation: CASSFWDRDYGYTF.

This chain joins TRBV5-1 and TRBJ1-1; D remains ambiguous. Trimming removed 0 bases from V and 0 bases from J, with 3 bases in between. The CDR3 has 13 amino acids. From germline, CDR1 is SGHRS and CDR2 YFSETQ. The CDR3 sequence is CASSLGLNTEAFF. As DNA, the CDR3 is TGCGCCAGCAGCTTGGGCCTGAACACTGAAGCTTTCTTT. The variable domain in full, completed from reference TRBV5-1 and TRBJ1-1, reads KAGVTQTPRYLIKTRGQQVTLSCSPISGHRSVSWYQQTPGQGLQFLFEYFSETQRNKGNFPGRFSGRQFSNSRSEMNVSTLELGDSALYLCASSLGLNTEAFFGQGTRLTVV.

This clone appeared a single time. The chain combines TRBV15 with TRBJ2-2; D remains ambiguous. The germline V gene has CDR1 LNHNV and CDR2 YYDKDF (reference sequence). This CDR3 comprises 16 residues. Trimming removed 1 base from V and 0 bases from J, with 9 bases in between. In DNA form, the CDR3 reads TGTGCCACCAGCAGAGCGTGGCCAACGAACACCGGGGAGCTGTTTTTT. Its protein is CATSRAWPTNTGELFF.

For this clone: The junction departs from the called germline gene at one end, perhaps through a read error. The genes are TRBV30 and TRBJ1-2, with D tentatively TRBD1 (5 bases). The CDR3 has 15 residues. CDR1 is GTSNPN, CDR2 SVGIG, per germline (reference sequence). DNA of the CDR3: TGTGCCTGTAGTGAAACAACAGGAAAGGGCTATGGCTACACCTTC. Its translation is CACSETTGKGYGYTF.

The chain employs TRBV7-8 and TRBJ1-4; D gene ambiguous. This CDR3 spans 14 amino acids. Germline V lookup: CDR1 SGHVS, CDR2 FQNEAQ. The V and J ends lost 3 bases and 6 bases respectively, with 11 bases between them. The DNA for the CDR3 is TGTGCCAGCAGCTTGAGCGGACCTTATGAAAAACTGTTTTTT. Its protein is CASSLSGPYEKLFF.